These 7 T cell receptor beta chains came from one sample sequenced in a study of blood T cell repertoires in COVID-19. The assay was immunoSEQ multiplex PCR, and TCRdb's table has in-frame clones only and misses some. The table records some 180,000 clones, roughly four fifths of them present only once. Sequencing was done on a sample of peripheral blood. The receptors here all came from a woman aged 80 or over with COVID-19, enrolled during active disease.

The gene calls are TRBV7-3 and TRBJ2-1, with 7 positions matching TRBD2. Germline CDR1 SGHTA, CDR2 FQGTGA. The CDR3 covers 15 residues. Losses at the gene ends were 6 bases for V and 5 bases for J; bases not matched to a gene: 10. This CDR3 reads CASRPSGRPNNEQFF. CDR3 bases: TGTGCCAGCAGACCCTCCGGGAGGCCGAACAATGAGCAGTTCTTC.

The chain is built from TRBV19 and TRBJ2-7; TRBD1 agrees at 7 bases. V lost 2 bases to trimming and J lost 2 bases; unmatched junction nucleotides: 3. Germline V gives CDR1 LNHDA, CDR2 SQIVND (reference sequence). The CDR3 contains 14 residues. The CDR3 protein is CASSIKGAAYEQYF. In nucleotides, the CDR3 is TGTGCCAGTAGTATAAAGGGGGCGGCCTACGAGCAGTACTTC. Combining the CDR3 with reference TRBV19 and TRBJ2-7 gives the whole variable domain DGGITQSPKYLFRKEGQNVTLSCEQNLNHDAMYWYRQDPGQGLRLIYYSQIVNDFQKGDIAEGYSVSREKKESFPLTVTSAQKNPTAFYLCASSIKGAAYEQYFGPGTRLTVT.

The chain employs TRBV5-5 and TRBJ1-2, with TRBD1 matching 7 bases. CDR1 and CDR2 (germline): SGHKS, YYEKEE (reference sequence). V gave up 2 bases and J gave up 7 bases; unmatched junction bases: 8. The CDR3 totals 14 residues. The CDR3 bases are TGTGCCAGCAGCTTTGACAGGCCAGGGGGTGGCTACACCTTC. Amino acid sequence: CASSFDRPGGGYTF.

This rearrangement joins TRBV3-1 (or the pseudogene TRBV3-2) to TRBJ2-1; 10 positions agree with TRBD2. Germline CDR1 reads LGHDT; CDR2 reads YNNKEL (reference sequence). The length of the CDR3 is 13 residues. The junction had 6 bases not matched to a gene; V was cut back by 1 base and J by 15 bases. The CDR3 loop is CASSQGLAGRVFF. The CDR3 bases are TGTGCCAGCAGCCAAGGACTAGCGGGTAGAGTGTTCTTC.

This chain uses TRBV10-3 with TRBJ2-6; 7 nucleotides line up with TRBD1. Losses at the gene ends were 3 bases for V and 0 bases for J; bases not matched to a gene: 8. The CDR3 covers 18 residues. CDR1 is ENHRY and CDR2 is SYGVKD in the germline V gene. The CDR3 sequence is CAISEETGLPSGANVLTF. The DNA for the CDR3 is TGTGCCATCAGTGAAGAGACAGGGCTCCCCTCTGGGGCCAACGTCCTGACTTTC.

This chain links TRBV28 with TRBJ2-3, with D perhaps TRBD2 (6 bases). The CDR3 extends over 14 amino acids. The germline gives CDR1 MDHEN, CDR2 SYDVKM. V was cut by 4 bases and J by 5 bases, with 13 bases left in between. This CDR3 is CASSWASVLDTQYF. The CDR3 nucleotides are TGTGCCAGCAGTTGGGCTAGCGTTCTAGATACGCAGTATTTT. The full variable domain, completed using reference TRBV28 and TRBJ2-3, is DVKVTQSSRYLVKRTGEKVFLECVQDMDHENMFWYRQDPGLGLRLIYFSYDVKMKEKGDIPEGYSVSREKKERFSLILESASTNQTSMYLCASSWASVLDTQYFGPGTRLTVL.

The V and J genes are TRBV19 and TRBJ1-5; perhaps TRBD1 as D (6 bases). Looked up from germline, CDR1 is LNHDA and CDR2 is SQIVND (reference sequence). The V gene lost 8 bases and the J gene lost 0 bases, with 14 bases spanning the gap. The CDR3 covers 15 residues. The CDR3 coding sequence is TGTGCCAGTCGGACAGCCTTTTATAGCAATCAGCCCCAGCATTTT. Residues: CASRTAFYSNQPQHF.